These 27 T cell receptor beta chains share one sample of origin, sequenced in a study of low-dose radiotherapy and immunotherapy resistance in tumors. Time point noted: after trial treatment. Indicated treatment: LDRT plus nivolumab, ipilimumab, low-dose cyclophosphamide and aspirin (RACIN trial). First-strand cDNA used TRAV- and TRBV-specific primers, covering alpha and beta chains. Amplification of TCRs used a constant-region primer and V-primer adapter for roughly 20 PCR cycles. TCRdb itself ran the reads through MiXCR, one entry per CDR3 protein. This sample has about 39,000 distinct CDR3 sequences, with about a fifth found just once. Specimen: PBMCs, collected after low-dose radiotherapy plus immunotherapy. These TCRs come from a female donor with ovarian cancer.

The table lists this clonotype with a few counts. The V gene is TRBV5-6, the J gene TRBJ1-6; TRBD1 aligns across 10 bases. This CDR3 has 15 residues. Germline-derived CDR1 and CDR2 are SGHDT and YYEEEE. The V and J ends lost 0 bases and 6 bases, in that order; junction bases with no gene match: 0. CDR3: CASSLGDRGNSPLHF. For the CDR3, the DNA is TGTGCCAGCAGCTTGGGGGACAGGGGTAATTCACCCCTCCACTTT.

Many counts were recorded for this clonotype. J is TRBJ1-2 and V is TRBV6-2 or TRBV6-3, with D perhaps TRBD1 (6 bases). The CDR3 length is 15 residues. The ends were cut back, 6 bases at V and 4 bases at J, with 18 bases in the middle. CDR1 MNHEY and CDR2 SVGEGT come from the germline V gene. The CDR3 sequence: CASRLTGKESYGYTF. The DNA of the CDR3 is TGTGCCAGCAGGTTAACAGGGAAGGAGTCCTATGGCTACACCTTC.

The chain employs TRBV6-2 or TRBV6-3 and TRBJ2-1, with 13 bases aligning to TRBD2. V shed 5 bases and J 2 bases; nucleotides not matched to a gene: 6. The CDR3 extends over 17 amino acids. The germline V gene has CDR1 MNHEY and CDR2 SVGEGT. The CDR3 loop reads CASSTRLAGGTYNEQFF. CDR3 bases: TGTGCCAGCAGTACACGACTAGCGGGAGGCACCTACAATGAGCAGTTCTTC.

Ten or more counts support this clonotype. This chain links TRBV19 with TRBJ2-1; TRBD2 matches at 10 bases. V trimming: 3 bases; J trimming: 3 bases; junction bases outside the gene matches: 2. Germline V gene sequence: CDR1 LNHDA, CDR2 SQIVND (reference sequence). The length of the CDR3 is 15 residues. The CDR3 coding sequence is TGTGCCAGTAGTATCTCTAGCGGGGGCTACAATGAGCAGTTCTTC. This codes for CASSISSGGYNEQFF.

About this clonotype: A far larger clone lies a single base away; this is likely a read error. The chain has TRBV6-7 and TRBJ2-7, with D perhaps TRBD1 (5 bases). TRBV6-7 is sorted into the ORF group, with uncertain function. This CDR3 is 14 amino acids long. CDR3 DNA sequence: TGTGCCAGCAATTACTCGGTCAGGGCGTACGAGCAGTACTTC. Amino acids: CASNYSVRAYEQYF.

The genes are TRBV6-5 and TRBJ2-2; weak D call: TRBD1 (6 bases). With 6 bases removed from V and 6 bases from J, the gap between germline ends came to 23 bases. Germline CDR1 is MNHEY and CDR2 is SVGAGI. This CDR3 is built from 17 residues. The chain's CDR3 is CASSTSQGWLSAGELFF. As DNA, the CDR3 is TGTGCCAGCAGCACCTCCCAGGGGTGGTTGTCGGCCGGGGAGCTGTTTTTT.

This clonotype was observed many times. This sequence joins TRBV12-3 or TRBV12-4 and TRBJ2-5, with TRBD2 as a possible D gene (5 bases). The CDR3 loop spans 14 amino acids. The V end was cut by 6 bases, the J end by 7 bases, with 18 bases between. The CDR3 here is CASSPSGSEGTQYF. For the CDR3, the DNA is TGTGCCAGCAGCCCCTCGGGATCCGAGGGGACCCAGTACTTC.

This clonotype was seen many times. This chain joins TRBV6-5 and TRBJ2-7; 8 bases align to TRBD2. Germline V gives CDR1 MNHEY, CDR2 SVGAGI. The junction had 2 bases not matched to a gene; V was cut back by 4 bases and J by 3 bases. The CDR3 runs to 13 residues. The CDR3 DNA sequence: TGTGCCAGCAGTTTCGGGACTAGCTACGAGCAGTACTTC. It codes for CASSFGTSYEQYF.

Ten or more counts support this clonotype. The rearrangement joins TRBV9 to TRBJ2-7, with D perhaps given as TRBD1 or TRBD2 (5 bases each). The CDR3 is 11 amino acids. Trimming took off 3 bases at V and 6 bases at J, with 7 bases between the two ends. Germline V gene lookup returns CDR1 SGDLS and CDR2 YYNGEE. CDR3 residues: CASSGGSEQYF. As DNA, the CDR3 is TGTGCCAGCAGCGGGGGGAGCGAGCAGTACTTC.

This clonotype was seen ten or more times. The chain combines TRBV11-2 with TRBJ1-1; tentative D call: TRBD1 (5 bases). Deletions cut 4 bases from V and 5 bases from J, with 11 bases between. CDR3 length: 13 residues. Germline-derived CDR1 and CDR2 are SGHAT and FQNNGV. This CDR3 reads CASSSYRGTEAFF. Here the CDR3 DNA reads TGTGCCAGCAGCTCTTACCGGGGGACTGAAGCTTTCTTT.

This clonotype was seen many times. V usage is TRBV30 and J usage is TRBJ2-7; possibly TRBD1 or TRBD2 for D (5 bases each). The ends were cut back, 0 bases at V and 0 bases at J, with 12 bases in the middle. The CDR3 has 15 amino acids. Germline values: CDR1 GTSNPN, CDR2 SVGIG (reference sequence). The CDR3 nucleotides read TGTGCCTGGAGTGTAGCCCCAGGGAGCTCCTACGAGCAGTACTTC. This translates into CAWSVAPGSSYEQYF.

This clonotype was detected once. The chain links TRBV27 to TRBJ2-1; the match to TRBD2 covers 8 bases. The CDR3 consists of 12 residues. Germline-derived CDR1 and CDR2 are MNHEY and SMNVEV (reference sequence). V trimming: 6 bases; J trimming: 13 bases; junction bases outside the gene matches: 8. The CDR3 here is CASSYSGAIQFF. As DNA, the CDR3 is TGTGCCAGCAGCTATAGCGGGGCCATTCAGTTCTTC.

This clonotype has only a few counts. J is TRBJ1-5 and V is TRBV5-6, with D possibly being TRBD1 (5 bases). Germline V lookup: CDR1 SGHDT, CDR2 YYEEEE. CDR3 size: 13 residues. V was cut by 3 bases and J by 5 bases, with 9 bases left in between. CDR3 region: CASSSQGYQPQHF. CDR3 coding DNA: TGTGCCAGCAGCTCTCAGGGATATCAGCCCCAGCATTTT.

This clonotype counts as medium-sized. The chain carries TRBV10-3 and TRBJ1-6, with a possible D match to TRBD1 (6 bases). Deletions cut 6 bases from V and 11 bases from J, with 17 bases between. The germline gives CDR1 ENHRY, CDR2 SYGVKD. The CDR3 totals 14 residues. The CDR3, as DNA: TGTGCCATCAGCAAGACAGGCGGGGAGGCACCCCTCCACTTT. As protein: CAISKTGGEAPLHF.

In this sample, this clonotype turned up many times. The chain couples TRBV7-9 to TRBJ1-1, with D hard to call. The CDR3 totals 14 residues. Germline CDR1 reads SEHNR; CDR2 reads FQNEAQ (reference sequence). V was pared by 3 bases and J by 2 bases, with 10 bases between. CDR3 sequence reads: CASSFGIFNTEAFF. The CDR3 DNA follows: TGTGCCAGCAGCTTCGGTATTTTCAACACTGAAGCTTTCTTT.

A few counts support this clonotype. CDR3 loop: CASSLVLAGEQFF. CDR3 DNA: TGTGCCAGCAGCTTGGTCTTGGCGGGCGAGCAGTTCTTC. V gene TRBV5-6 combines with J gene TRBJ2-1, with a tentative D call TRBD2 (5 bases). CDR3 size: 13 residues. V was shortened by 0 bases and J by 10 bases, with 11 bases between the two germline ends. Germline V gives CDR1 SGHDT, CDR2 YYEEEE.

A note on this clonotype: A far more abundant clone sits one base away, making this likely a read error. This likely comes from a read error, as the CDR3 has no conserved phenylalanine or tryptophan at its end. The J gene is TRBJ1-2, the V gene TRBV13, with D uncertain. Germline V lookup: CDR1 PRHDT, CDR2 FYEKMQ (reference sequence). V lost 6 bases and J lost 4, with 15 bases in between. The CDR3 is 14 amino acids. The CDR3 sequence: CASSVGKGPYGYTL. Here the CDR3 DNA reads TGTGCCAGCAGTGTAGGAAAGGGCCCCTATGGCTACACCCTC.

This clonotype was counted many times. CDR3 region: CASRRTVSPGGIYTF. The CDR3 coding sequence is TGTGCCAGCAGGAGGACAGTTTCCCCCGGCGGGATCTACACCTTC. This chain uses TRBV11-2 with TRBJ1-2, with D possibly matching TRBD1 (6 bases). Trimming took 6 bases from V and 10 from J, leaving 24 bases between them. The CDR3 spans 15 residues. CDR1 and CDR2 from the germline V gene are SGHAT and FQNNGV.

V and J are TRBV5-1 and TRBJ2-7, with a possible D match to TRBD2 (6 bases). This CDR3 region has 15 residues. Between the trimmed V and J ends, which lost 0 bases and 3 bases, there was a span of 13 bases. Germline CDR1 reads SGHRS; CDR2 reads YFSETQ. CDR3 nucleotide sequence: TGCGCCAGCAGCTTGGCCGCAGGGACTTACTACGAGCAGTACTTC. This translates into CASSLAAGTYYEQYF.

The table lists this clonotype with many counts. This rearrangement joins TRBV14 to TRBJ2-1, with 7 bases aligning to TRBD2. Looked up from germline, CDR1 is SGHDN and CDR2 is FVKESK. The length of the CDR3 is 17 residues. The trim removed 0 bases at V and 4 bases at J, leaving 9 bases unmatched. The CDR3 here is CASSQDGGTTNYNEQFF. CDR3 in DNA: TGTGCCAGCAGCCAAGACGGGGGGACCACTAATTACAATGAGCAGTTCTTC.

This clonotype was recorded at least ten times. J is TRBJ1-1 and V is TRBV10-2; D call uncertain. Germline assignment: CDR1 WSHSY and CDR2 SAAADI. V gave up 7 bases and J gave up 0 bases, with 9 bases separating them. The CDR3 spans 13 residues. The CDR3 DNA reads TGCGCCAGCAAGCGGCCCATGAACACTGAAGCTTTCTTT. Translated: CASKRPMNTEAFF.

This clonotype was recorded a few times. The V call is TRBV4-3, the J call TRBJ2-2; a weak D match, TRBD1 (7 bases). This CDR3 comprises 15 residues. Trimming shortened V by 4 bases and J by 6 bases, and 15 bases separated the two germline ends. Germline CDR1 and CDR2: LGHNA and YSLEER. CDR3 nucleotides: TGCGCCAGCAGCCCATATCCCAGGGGGGCCGGGGAGCTGTTTTTT. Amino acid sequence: CASSPYPRGAGELFF.

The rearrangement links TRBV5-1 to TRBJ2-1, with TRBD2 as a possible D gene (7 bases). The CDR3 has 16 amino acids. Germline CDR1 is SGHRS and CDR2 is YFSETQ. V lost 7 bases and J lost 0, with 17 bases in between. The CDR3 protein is CASGGGGPSSYNEQFF. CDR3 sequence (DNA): TGCGCCAGCGGCGGCGGGGGCCCGAGCTCCTACAATGAGCAGTTCTTC.

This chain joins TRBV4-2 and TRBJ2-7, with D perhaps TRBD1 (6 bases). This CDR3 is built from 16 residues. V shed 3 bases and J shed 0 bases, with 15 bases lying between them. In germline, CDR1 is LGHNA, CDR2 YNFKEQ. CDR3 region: CASSQDLTDSSYEQYF. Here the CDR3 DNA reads TGTGCCAGCAGCCAGGACCTGACGGACAGCTCCTACGAGCAGTACTTC.

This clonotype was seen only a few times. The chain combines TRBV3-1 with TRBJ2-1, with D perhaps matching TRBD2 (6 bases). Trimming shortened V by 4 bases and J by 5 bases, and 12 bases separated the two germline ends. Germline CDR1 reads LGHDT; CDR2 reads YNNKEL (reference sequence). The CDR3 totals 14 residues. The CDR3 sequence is CASSLGGTDNEQFF. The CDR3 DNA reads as TGTGCCAGCAGCCTAGGAGGGACTGACAATGAGCAGTTCTTC.

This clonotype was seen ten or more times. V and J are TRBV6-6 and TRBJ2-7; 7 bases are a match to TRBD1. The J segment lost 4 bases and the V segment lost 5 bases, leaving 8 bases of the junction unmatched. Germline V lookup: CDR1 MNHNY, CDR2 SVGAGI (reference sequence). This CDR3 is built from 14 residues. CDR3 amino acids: CASSRSRDSYEQYF. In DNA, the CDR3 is TGTGCCAGCAGTCGCTCCCGGGACAGTTACGAGCAGTACTTC.

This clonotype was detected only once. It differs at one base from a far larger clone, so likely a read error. CDR3 nucleotide sequence: TGTGCCAGCAGTTTGAGACTAGCGCTCAATGAGCAGTACTTC. Amino acid sequence: CASSLRLALNEQYF. The chain recombines TRBV12-3 or TRBV12-4 with TRBJ2-4; 8 bases align to TRBD2. The V segment lost 3 bases and the J segment 13 bases; nucleotides outside the gene matches: 11. The CDR3 totals 14 residues.